Given below is one T cell receptor beta chain in context. Its target is unknown. This specimen comes from a study of T cell responses to AZD1222 COVID-19 vaccine. Study results and limitations: Clonal diversity was possibly underestimated, and white British individuals and females predominated among donors. The study reported that nearly half of spike-specific TCRs target unmutated variant regions. Two AZD1222 doses significantly raised spike-specific TCR breadth and depth over controls. Only a handful of AZD1222 recipients were seropositive at baseline.

This table comes from immunoSEQ multiplex PCR, and its TCRdb copy is limited to in-frame clones, with some not included. The sample lists some 200,000 clones; about 92% were seen once. This receptor was taken from an adult in good health. The sample here was peripheral blood, taken on day 0 of MenACWY control vaccination.

The CDR3 here is CASTKGLYTGNTIYF. The CDR3, as DNA: TGTGCCAGCACCAAAGGCCTTTACACCGGAAACACCATATATTTT. The V gene is TRBV6-5, the J gene TRBJ1-3, with D hard to call. The CDR3 spans 15 residues. CDR1 MNHEY and CDR2 SVGAGI come from the germline V gene. V was pared by 7 bases and J by 4 bases, with 17 bases between.